The 11 T cell receptor beta chains below were found in one sample sequenced in a study of T cell responses to AZD1222 COVID-19 vaccine. Using immunoSEQ multiplex PCR, the repertoire was profiled, and TCRdb retains in-frame clones only, with some absent. The sample lists 90,000 to 110,000 clones, 88% occurring once. Specimen: peripheral blood, collected on day 0 of AZD1222 vaccination. The receptor source for this set is an adult in good health.

This chain connects TRBV7-9 to TRBJ1-1, with 7 nucleotides matching TRBD1. From germline, CDR1 is SEHNR and CDR2 FQNEAQ (reference sequence). This CDR3 comprises 13 residues. V was pared by 5 bases and J by 7 bases, with 7 bases of the junction left unmatched. CDR3 coding DNA: TGTGCCAGCAGCCAGGACAGGTTTCTTGAAGCTTTCTTT. Its protein product is CASSQDRFLEAFF. Full variable domain (remainder filled in from reference TRBV7-9 and TRBJ1-1): DTGVSQNPRHKITKRGQNVTFRCDPISEHNRLYWYRQTLGQGPEFLTYFQNEAQLEKSRLLSDRFSAERPKGSFSTLEIQRTEQGDSAMYLCASSQDRFLEAFFGQGTRLTVV.

V gene TRBV7-9 combines with J gene TRBJ2-5; 12 positions agree with TRBD1. J gave up 5 bases and V 5 bases, and 9 bases lay outside the gene matches. The CDR3 runs to 16 residues. From germline, CDR1 is SEHNR and CDR2 FQNEAQ (reference sequence). The CDR3 reads CASSAPGTGGLETQYF. The CDR3 nucleotides are TGTGCCAGCAGCGCCCCCGGGACAGGGGGCCTGGAGACCCAGTACTTC.

The CDR3 sequence is CASSDMAGGPGGDTQYF. CDR3 DNA: TGTGCCAGCAGTGACATGGCGGGAGGCCCCGGAGGAGATACGCAGTATTTT. V gene TRBV6-4 combines with J gene TRBJ2-3, with 8 bases identical to TRBD2. Looked up from germline, CDR1 is MRHNA and CDR2 is SNTAGT. J lost 5 bases, V lost 2 bases, and 12 bases had no gene match. The CDR3 spans 17 residues.

J is TRBJ2-1 and V is TRBV28, with 11 bases identical to TRBD2. Germline lookup yields CDR1 MDHEN and CDR2 SYDVKM. The ends lost 5 bases at V and 11 bases at J; junction bases unmatched: 14. CDR3 size: 16 residues. CDR3: CASSPLGLAEGNQQFF. CDR3 sequence (DNA): TGTGCCAGCAGTCCCTTGGGACTAGCGGAGGGGAATCAGCAGTTCTTC.

The chain recombines TRBV6-5 with TRBJ1-1, with 9 bases matching TRBD1. The CDR3 contains 14 residues. CDR1 is MNHEY and CDR2 is SVGAGI in the germline V gene. J was trimmed by 5 bases and V by 7 bases; bases with no gene match: 8. This CDR3 is CASIRQGGGTEAFF. CDR3 DNA sequence: TGTGCCAGCATTCGACAGGGGGGGGGAACTGAAGCTTTCTTT.

CDR3 bases: TGTGCCAGCAGCTCAGGGGGAACCCTTGCAACTAATGAAAAACTGTTTTTT. As protein: CASSSGGTLATNEKLFF. The rearrangement uses TRBV11-2 and TRBJ1-4; 7 bases align to TRBD1. CDR3 length equals 17 residues. Germline CDR1 SGHAT, CDR2 FQNNGV. Losses at the gene ends were 4 bases for V and 0 bases for J; bases not matched to a gene: 8.

CDR3 bases: TGTGCCACCAGCAGAGAACCCGGACCCGAGCAGTACTTC. It encodes CATSREPGPEQYF. The chain is built from TRBV15 and TRBJ2-7, with D hard to call. This CDR3 has 13 amino acids. Germline V gene data show CDR1 as LNHNV and CDR2 as YYDKDF (reference sequence). Between the trimmed V and J ends, which lost 0 bases and 6 bases, there was a span of 9 bases.

The chain uses TRBV5-1 and TRBJ1-1; D ambiguous. Germline V CDR1 and CDR2: SGHRS, YFSETQ. The CDR3 is 14 amino acids. V lost 0 bases, J lost 11 bases, and 17 bases lay in between. CDR3: CASSLGEERIRAFF. The CDR3 DNA sequence: TGCGCCAGCAGCTTGGGGGAGGAAAGGATAAGGGCTTTCTTT.

This clone was picked up a small number of times. Other DNA sequences within the sample encode an identical CDR3. The rearrangement joins TRBV10-3 to TRBJ1-2, with TRBD1 matching over 9 bases. CDR1 is ENHRY and CDR2 is SYGVKD in the germline V gene. CDR3 length: 13 residues. The trim removed 5 bases at V and 8 bases at J, leaving 6 bases unmatched. The CDR3 bases are TGTGCCATCAGTCCCGGACAGGGGAACGGCTACACCTTC. As protein: CAISPGQGNGYTF.

V and J are TRBV19 and TRBJ2-2; D unclear. Trimming left V 3 bases short and J 4 bases short, with 6 bases between. The CDR3 sequence is 13 residues long. Per the germline V gene, CDR1 is LNHDA and CDR2 is SQIVND (reference sequence). CDR3 residues: CASSISVTGELFF. CDR3 DNA: TGTGCCAGTAGTATTTCGGTCACCGGGGAGCTGTTTTTT.

This clone appeared once. This chain's CDR3 is CASSLDLGHTYEQYF. The CDR3 region has the DNA TGTGCCAGCAGCTTAGACCTAGGACATACCTACGAGCAGTACTTC. V gene TRBV11-2 combines with J gene TRBJ2-7, with D perhaps TRBD1 (5 bases). Looked up from germline, CDR1 is SGHAT and CDR2 is FQNNGV. This CDR3 is 15 amino acids long. V lost 0 bases, J lost 2 bases, and 11 bases lay in between. Complete variable domain (other parts from reference TRBV11-2 and TRBJ2-7): EAGVAQSPRYKIIEKRQSVAFWCNPISGHATLYWYQQILGQGPKLLIQFQNNGVVDDSQLPKDRFSAERLKGVDSTLKIQPAKLEDSAVYLCASSLDLGHTYEQYFGPGTRLTVT.